This paragraph reports one T cell receptor (beta chain). Data came from immunoSEQ multiplex PCR; TCRdb stores just in-frame clones and leaves some out. Here the sample spans tens of thousands of clones, around 96% being singletons. With V trimmed by 0 bases and J by 8 bases, 6 bases remained unmatched. The CDR3 spans 13 residues. Per the germline V gene, CDR1 is GTSNPN and CDR2 is SVGIG (reference sequence). These data are taken from a study of technical replicates of blood from a handful of donors. This TCR was sampled from a human donor in good health. Source material: T cells isolated from PBMCs. The gene calls are TRBV30 and TRBJ1-2; 7 bases line up with TRBD1. CDR3 sequence (DNA): TGTGCCTGGAGTGTACAGGGGAAGGGCGGCTACACCTTC. Its translation: CAWSVQGKGGYTF.